This T cell receptor beta chain emerged from a study of PD-1 blockade in classical Hodgkin lymphoma. Time point defined: cycle 4 day 1 (C4D1), after about 6 weeks of nivolumab. Brentuximab vedotin exposure varied among the patients, all of whom had relapsed after autologous stem cell transplantation. Profiling relied on immunoSEQ multiplex PCR, and the TCRdb table lists in-frame clones only, not all of them. The sample consists of roughly 20,000 clones, around 82% of them appearing once. Study-wide findings and caveats: Newly diagnosed patients and complete responders had comparable diversity at baseline.

Concerning this clone itself: Its antigen is unknown.

Germline CDR1 and CDR2: SGHVS and FQNEAQ. The length of the CDR3 is 14 residues. Trimming cost V 1 base and J 1 base; bases outside gene matches: 0. The source was peripheral blood mononuclear cells (PBMCs), collected before the fourth cycle of nivolumab. The chain employs TRBV7-8 and TRBJ1-2; TRBD1 matches at 7 bases. The receptor comes from a human donor with classical Hodgkin lymphoma. The DNA of the CDR3 is TGTGCCAGCAGCTTAGGGGACAGTAACTATGGCTACACCTTC. This sequence encodes CASSLGDSNYGYTF.